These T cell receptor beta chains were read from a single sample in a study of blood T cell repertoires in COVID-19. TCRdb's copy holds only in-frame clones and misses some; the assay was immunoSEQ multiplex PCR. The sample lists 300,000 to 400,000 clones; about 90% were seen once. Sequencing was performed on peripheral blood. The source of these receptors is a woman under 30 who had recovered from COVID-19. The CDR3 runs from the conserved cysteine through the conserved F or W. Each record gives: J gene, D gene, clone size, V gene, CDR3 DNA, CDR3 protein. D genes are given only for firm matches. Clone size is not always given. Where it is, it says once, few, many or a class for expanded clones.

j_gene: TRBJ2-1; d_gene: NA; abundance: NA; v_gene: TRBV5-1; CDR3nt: TGCGCCAGCAGCTTGGGCAGGTCGGGAGCGGGCGAGCAGTTCTTC; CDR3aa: CASSLGRSGAGEQFF
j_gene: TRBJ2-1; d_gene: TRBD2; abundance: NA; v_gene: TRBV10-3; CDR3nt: TGTGCCATCACCGGGCGGGAGGGTGATGAGCAGTTCTTC; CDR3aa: CAITGREGDEQFF
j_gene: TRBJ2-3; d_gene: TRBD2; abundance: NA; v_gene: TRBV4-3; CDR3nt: TGCGCCAGCAGCCTCGGCGGGAGGGATTTTTCGAGGGGCACAGATACGCAGTATTTT; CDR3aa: CASSLGGRDFSRGTDTQYF
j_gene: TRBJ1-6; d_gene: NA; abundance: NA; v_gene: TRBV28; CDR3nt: TGTGCCAGCAGTTTAGGCAGGGTAGCCTCACCCCTCCACTTT; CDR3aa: CASSLGRVASPLHF
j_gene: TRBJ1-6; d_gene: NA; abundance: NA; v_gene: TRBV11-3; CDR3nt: TGTGCCAGCAGCCCTACTAGTAGAACTTCGGCTGGCTATAATTCACCCCTCCACTTT; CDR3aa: CASSPTSRTSAGYNSPLHF
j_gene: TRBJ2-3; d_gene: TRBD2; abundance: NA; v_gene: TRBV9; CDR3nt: TGTGCCAGCAGCTTCCGGACTAGCGGGAGTGGGTCAGATACGCAGTATTTT; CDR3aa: CASSFRTSGSGSDTQYF
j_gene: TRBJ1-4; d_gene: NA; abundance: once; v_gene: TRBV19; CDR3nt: TGTGCCAGCCAGACGGGGGAGTATAATGAAAAACTGTTTTTT; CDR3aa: CASQTGEYNEKLFF
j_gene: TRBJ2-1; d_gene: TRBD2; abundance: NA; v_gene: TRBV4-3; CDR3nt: TGCGCCAGCAGCCCGTACAGCGGGAGGAACAATGAGCAGTTCTTC; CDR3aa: CASSPYSGRNNEQFF
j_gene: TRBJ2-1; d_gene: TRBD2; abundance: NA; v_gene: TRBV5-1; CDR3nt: TGCGCCAGCAGCCATCCTAGCGGGAGGCGTAATGAGCAGTTCTTC; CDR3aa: CASSHPSGRRNEQFF
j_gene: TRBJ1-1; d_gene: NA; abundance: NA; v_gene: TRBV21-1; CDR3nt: TGTGCCAGCAGCAAAGACAGGACAGGGCTTGGGTGGAACACTGAAGCTTTCTTT; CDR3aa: CASSKDRTGLGWNTEAFF
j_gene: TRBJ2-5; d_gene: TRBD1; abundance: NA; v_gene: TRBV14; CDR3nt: TGTGCCAGCAGCCTAGGGGACAGGAAAGAGACCCAGTACTTC; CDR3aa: CASSLGDRKETQYF
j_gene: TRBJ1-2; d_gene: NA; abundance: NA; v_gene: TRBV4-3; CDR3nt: TGCGCCAGCAGCCTCGCCCTCCAGGTCGAAGCCCATGGCTACACCTTC; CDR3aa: CASSLALQVEAHGYTF
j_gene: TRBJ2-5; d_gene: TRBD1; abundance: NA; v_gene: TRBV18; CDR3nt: TGTGCCAGCTCACCCTACAGGGGGCGCGTCCAAGAGACCCAGTACTTC; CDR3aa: CASSPYRGRVQETQYF
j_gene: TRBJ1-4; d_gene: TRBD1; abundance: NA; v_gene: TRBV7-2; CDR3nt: TGTGCCAGCAGCCCACGACAGGGGGATGAAAAACTGTTTTTT; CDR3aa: CASSPRQGDEKLFF
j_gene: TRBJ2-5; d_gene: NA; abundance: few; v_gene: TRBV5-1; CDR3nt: TGCGCCAGCAGCTTGATACAAGAGACCCAGTACTTC; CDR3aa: CASSLIQETQYF
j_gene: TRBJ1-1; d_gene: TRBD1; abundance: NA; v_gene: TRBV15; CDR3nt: TGTGCCACCAGCACGGGACAGGGGGTGGGGGGCACTGAAGCTTTCTTT; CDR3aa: CATSTGQGVGGTEAFF
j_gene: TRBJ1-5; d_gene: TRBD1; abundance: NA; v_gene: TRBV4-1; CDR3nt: TGCGCCAGCAGCCGACAGGGGAAGGGGAAAAGCAATCAGCCCCAGCATTTT; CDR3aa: CASSRQGKGKSNQPQHF
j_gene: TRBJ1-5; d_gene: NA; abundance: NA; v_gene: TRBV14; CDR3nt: TGTGCCAGCAGCCAGTCGGGTAGCAATCAGCCCCAGCATTTT; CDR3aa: CASSQSGSNQPQHF
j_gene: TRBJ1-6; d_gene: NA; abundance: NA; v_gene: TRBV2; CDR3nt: TGTGCCAGCAGTGTAAGCAGGGCCCAAAATTCACCCCTCCACTTT; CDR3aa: CASSVSRAQNSPLHF
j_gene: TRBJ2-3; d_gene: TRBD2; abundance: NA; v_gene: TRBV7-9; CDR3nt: TGTGCCAGCAGCTTCAGAGCGGGAGGCGATACGCAGTATTTT; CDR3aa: CASSFRAGGDTQYF
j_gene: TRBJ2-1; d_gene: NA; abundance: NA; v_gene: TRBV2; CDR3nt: TGTGCCAGCAGTCTGGGGACACCCAGGGATGAGCAGTTCTTC; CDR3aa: CASSLGTPRDEQFF
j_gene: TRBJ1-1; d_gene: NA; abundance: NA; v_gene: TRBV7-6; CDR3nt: TGTGCCAGCAGCTTAGAACCCCCCCCCGGCAGGATGAACACTGAAGCTTTCTTT; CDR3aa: CASSLEPPPGRMNTEAFF
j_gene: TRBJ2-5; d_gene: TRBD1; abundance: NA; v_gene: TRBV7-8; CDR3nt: TGTGCCAGCAGCCCCCGGACAGGGGTTCTATACTTC; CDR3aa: CASSPRTGVLYF
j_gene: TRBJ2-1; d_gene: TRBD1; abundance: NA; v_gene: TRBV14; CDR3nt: TGTGCCAGCAGCCAGATGGGACAGGGTTCGGATGAGCAGTTCTTC; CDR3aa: CASSQMGQGSDEQFF
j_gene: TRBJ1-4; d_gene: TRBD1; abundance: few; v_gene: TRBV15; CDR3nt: TGTGCCACCAGCCCACAATCCAGGGGGCGCGAAAAACTGTTTTTT; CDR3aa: CATSPQSRGREKLFF
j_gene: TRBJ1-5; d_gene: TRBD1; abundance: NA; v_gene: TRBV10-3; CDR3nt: TGTGCCATCAGTGAGGAACAGGGGTTAAGTCAGCCCCAGCATTTT; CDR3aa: CAISEEQGLSQPQHF
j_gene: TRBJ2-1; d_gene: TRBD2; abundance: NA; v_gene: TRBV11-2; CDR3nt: TGTGCCAGCAGCGGGGGGACTAGCGGGAGTTACCCTGAGCAGTTCTTC; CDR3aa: CASSGGTSGSYPEQFF
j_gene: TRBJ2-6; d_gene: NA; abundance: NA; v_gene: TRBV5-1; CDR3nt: TGCGCCAGCAGCTTTACTACGACAGCCTCTGGGGCCAACGTCCTGACTTTC; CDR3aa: CASSFTTTASGANVLTF
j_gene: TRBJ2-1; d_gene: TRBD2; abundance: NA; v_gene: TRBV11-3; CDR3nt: TGTGCCAGCAGCTTAGAGACTAGCGGGAGAATGAATGAGCAGTTCTTC; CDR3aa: CASSLETSGRMNEQFF
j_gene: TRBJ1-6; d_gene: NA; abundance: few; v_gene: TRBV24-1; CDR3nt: TGTGCCACCAGTGATGCAGGGTGGAATTCACCCCTCCACTTT; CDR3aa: CATSDAGWNSPLHF
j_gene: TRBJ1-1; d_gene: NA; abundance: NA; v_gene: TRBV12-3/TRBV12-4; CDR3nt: TGTGCCAGCAGTTTAACAGGGAAGCGTGAAGCTTTCTTT; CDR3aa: CASSLTGKREAFF
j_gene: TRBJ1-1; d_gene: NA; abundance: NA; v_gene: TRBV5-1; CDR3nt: TGCGCCAGCAGGCCCGGGTCCCCGGGGACTGAAGCTTTCTTT; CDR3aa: CASRPGSPGTEAFF
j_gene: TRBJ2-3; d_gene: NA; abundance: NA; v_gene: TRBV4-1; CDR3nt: TGCGCCAGCAGCCAGCTCCCTTCTAACACAGATACGCAGTATTTT; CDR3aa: CASSQLPSNTDTQYF
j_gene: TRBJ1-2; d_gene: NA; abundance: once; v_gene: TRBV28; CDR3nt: TGTGCCAGCAGTTTACCCACCGCTAGGGGGGGCTATGGCTACACCTTC; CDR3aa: CASSLPTARGGYGYTF
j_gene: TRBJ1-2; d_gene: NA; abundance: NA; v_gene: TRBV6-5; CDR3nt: TGTGCCAGCAGTTACTCGATCGTCAGGCCAGGGAATGTCTACACCTTC; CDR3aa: CASSYSIVRPGNVYTF
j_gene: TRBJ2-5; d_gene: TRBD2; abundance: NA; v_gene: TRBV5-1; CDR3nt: TGCGCCAGCAGCTCGAGGCTAGCGGGAGGTCTCGAGACCCAGTACTTC; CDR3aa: CASSSRLAGGLETQYF
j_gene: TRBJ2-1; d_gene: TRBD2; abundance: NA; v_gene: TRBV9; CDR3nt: TGTGCCAGCAGCACAGCGGGGTCGGGAAACTCCTACAATGAGCAGTTCTTC; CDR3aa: CASSTAGSGNSYNEQFF
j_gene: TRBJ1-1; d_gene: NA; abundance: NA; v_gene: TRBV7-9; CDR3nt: TGTGCCAGCAGCTTAGGGGTAGGGGCGAACACTGAAGCTTTCTTT; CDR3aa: CASSLGVGANTEAFF
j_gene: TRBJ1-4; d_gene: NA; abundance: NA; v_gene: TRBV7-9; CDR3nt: TGTGCCAGCAGCTTAGCACGGGGTGGGGAAAAACTGTTTTTT; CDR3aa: CASSLARGGEKLFF
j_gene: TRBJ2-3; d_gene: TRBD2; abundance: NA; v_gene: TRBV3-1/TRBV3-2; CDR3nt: TGTGCCAGCAGCCAAGATCTACTAGCGGGAGATACGCAGTATTTT; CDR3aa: CASSQDLLAGDTQYF
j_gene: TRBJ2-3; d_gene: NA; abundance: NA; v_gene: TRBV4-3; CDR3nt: TGCGCCAGCAGACAAAACGGGGAAGGGCCAGATACGCAGTATTTT; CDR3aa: CASRQNGEGPDTQYF
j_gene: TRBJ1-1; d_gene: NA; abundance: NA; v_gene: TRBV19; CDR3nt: TGTGCCAGTAGTCAACAGAACATGAACACTGAAGCTTTCTTT; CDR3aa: CASSQQNMNTEAFF
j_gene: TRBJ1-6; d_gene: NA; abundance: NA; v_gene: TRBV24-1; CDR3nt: TGTGCCACCAGGTGGGAGGAGGACCTTTTCCTTAATTCACCCCTCCACTTT; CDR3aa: CATRWEEDLFLNSPLHF
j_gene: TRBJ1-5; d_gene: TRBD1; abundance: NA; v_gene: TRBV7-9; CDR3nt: TGTGCCAGCAGCTTAAGTAAGGGGACAGCTCAGCCCCAGCATTTT; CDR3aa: CASSLSKGTAQPQHF
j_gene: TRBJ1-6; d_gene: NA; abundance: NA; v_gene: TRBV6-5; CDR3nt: TGTGCCAGCACCGAAACCAGGGTTTCACCCCTCCACTTT; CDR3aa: CASTETRVSPLHF
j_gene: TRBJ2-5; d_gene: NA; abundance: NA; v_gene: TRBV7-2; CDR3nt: TGTGCCAGCAGCTTAGCCCTCAGACAAGAGACCCAGTACTTC; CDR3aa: CASSLALRQETQYF
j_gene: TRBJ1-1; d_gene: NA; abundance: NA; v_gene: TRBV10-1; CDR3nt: TGCGCCAGCAGTCCGGACACGAACACTGAAGCTTTCTTT; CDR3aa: CASSPDTNTEAFF
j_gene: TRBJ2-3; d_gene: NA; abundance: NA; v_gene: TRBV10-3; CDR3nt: TGTGCCATCAGTGACAGGGCAGGCACAGATACGCAGTATTTT; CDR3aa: CAISDRAGTDTQYF
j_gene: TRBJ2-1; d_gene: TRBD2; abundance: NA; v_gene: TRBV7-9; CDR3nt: TGTGCCAGCAGCATCACCCCTAGCGGGAGGGCCTCTAATGAGCAGTTCTTC; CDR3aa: CASSITPSGRASNEQFF
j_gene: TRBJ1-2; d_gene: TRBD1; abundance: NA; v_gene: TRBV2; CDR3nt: TGTGCCAGCAGTCTCAGGACAGGGGCCTCTAACTATGGCTACACCTTC; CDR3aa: CASSLRTGASNYGYTF
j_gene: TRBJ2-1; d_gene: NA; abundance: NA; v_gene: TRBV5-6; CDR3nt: TGTGCCAGCAGCTTGATAGGGGTGGAGGAGCAGTTCTTC; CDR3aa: CASSLIGVEEQFF
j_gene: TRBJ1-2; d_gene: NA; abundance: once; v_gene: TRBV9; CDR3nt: TGTGCCAGCAGCGCATCCGGGGTGGTTGGCTACACCTTC; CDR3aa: CASSASGVVGYTF
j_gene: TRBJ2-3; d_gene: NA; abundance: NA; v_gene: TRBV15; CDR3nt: TGTGCCACCAGCAGTGGGAGTAGCACAGATACGCAGTATTTT; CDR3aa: CATSSGSSTDTQYF
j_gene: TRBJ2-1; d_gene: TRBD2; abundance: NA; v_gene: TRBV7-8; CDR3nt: TGTGCCAGCAGCCCCCCACTAGCGGGAGGTCGCAATGAGCAGTTCTTC; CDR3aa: CASSPPLAGGRNEQFF
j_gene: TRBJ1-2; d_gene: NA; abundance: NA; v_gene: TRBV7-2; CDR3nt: TGTGCCAGCAGACTTCGGACAGAGTATGGCTACACCTTC; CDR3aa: CASRLRTEYGYTF
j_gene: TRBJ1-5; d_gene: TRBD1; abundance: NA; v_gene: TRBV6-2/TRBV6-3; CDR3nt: TGTGCCAGCAGTTACGGAACCAGGGGGGTTCAGCCCCAGCATTTT; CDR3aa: CASSYGTRGVQPQHF
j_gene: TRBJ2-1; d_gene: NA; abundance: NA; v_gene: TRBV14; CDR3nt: TGTGCCAGCAGCCAGTCGCCGGGAAGCTCCTACAATGAGCAGTTCTTC; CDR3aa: CASSQSPGSSYNEQFF
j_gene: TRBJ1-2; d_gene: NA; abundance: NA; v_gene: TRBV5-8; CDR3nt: TGTGCCAGCAGCTTCTTGGGGGGGAAGTATGGCTACACCTTC; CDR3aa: CASSFLGGKYGYTF
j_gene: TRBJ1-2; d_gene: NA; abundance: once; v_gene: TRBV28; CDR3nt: TGTGCCAGCAGTTTGCAGGGGCGGAGTAAAGGCTACACCTTC; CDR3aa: CASSLQGRSKGYTF